These T cell receptor beta chains were read from a single sample in a study of T-cell memory formation after mild COVID-19. TCRdb fed the 5' RACE reads into MiXCR, producing one record per CDR3 protein. This sample carries 380,000 or so distinct CDR3 sequences, roughly 13% of them seen once, and the ten largest clones take approximately 22%. Material: PBMCs or a T cell subset sorted from them (not recorded which). The receptors originated from a young man who had mild COVID-19 (a few samples of this study predate the infection). Cell type and time point are not known. CDR3s include the opening cysteine and the closing phenylalanine or tryptophan. Each record gives: V gene, J gene, clone size, D gene, CDR3 DNA, CDR3 protein. D genes are given only for firm matches. Only part of the rows carry a size: once, few, many, or a class if the clone is expanded.

>TRBV2|TRBJ1-2|-|TRBD1
TGTGCCAGCGGACAGGGAGCCTATGGCTACACCTTC
CASGQGAYGYTF
>TRBV6-5|TRBJ1-1|-|-
TGTGCCAGCAGTAAACGTGAGCGCCTTGAAGCTTTCTTT
CASSKRERLEAFF
>TRBV7-9|TRBJ1-6|few|-
TGTGCCAGCAGCTTTCAGGGGACCTATAATTCACCCCTCCACTTT
CASSFQGTYNSPLHF
>TRBV7-8|TRBJ1-5|few|-
TGTGCCAGCAGCTTAGAGGGAGGGTACAGCGAGCCCCAGCATTTT
CASSLEGGYSEPQHF
>TRBV20-1|TRBJ2-3|many|TRBD1
TGCAGTGCTAGTCCCCCTCCGGGACAGGGTCCAGATACGCAGTATTTT
CSASPPPGQGPDTQYF
>TRBV5-1|TRBJ2-5|few|-
TGCGCCAGCATCCATCCGGGAGCGGCTACCCTAGGGTCCCAAGAGACCCAGTACTTC
CASIHPGAATLGSQETQYF
>TRBV11-2|TRBJ1-1|few|-
TGTGCCAGCAGTACCGCGAACACTGAAGCTTTCTTT
CASSTANTEAFF
>TRBV5-1|TRBJ2-4|-|-
TGCGCCAGCAGCTTGGCGGAGGGTGCAATGAACATTCAGTACTTC
CASSLAEGAMNIQYF
>TRBV12-3/TRBV12-4|TRBJ1-1|-|-
TGTGCCAGCAGCCGAGGACGGAGTGAAGCTTTCTTT
CASSRGRSEAFF
>TRBV12-3/TRBV12-4|TRBJ1-6|many|-
TGTGCCAGCAGTTTGATGGGGCGCGGGTCACCCCTCCACTTT
CASSLMGRGSPLHF
>TRBV11-2|TRBJ2-3|-|TRBD1
TGTGCCACGGGACAGGGTGGCACAGATACGCAGTATTTT
CATGQGGTDTQYF